The entry below describes one TCR beta chain. Its specificity is unknown. Germline loops: CDR1 LGHNA, CDR2 YSLEER. The CDR3 consists of 19 residues. V trimming: 5 bases; J trimming: 0 bases; junction bases outside the gene matches: 17. This record belongs to a study of OX40 agonist ivuxolimab in advanced cancers. Study-level background: Eligibility admitted prior anti-PD-1, anti-PD-L1 or anti-CTLA-4 therapy; roughly 40% had some.

Study-wide findings and caveats: At 0.1 to 3.0 mg/kg, CD4+ and CD8+ blood T cells expanded clonally by week 6.

The repertoire was sequenced with immunoSEQ multiplex PCR; TCRdb's copy has only in-frame clones and lacks some. The sample records about 21,000 clones, 83% being singletons. The material was CD4+ or CD8+ T cells sorted from blood, obtained in a trial of the OX40 agonist ivuxolimab. V and J are TRBV4-3 and TRBJ2-3; 7 bases line up with TRBD2. The clonotype originates from an adult with an advanced solid tumor such as melanoma, head and neck, liver or kidney cancer. The chain's CDR3 is CASSGGGRPLATSTDTQYF. CDR3 nucleotide sequence: TGCGCCAGCAGCGGGGGGGGACGACCCCTCGCAACTAGCACAGATACGCAGTATTTT.